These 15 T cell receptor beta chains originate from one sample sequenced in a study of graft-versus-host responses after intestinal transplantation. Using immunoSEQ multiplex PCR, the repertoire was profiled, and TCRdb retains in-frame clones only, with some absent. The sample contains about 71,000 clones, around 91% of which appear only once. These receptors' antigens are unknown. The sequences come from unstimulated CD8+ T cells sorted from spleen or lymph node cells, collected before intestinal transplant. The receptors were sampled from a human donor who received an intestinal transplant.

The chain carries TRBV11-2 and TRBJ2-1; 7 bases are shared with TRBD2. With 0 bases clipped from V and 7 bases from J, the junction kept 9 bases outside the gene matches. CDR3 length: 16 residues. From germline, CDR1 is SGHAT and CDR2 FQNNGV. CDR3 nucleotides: TGTGCCAGCAGCTTAGATCTGGGGGGGATGGTGAATGAGCAGTTCTTC. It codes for CASSLDLGGMVNEQFF.

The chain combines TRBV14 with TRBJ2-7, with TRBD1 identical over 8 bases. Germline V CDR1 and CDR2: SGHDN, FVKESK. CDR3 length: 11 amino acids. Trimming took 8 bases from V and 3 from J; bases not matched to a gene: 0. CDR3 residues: CASGQGYEQYF. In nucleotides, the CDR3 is TGTGCCAGCGGACAGGGCTACGAGCAGTACTTC.

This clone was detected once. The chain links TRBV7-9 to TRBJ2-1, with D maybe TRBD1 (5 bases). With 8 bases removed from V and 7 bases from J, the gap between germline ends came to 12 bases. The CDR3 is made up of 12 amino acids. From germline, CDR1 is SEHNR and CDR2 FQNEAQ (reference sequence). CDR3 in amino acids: CASHDSSNEQFF. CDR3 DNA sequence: TGTGCCAGCCACGACAGTTCTAATGAGCAGTTCTTC.

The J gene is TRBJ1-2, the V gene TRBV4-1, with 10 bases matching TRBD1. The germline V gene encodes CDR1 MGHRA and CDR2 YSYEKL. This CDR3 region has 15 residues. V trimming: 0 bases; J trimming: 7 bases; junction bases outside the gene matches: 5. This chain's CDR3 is CASSQEPTGGGGYTF. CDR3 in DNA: TGCGCCAGCAGCCAAGAGCCGACAGGGGGCGGTGGCTACACCTTC.

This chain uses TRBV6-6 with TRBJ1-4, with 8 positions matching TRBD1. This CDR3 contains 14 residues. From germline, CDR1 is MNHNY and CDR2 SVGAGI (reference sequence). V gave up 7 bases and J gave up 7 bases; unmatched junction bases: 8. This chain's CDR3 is CASTPQGEGEKLFF. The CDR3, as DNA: TGTGCCAGCACCCCACAGGGGGAGGGTGAAAAACTGTTTTTT.

The CDR3 here is CASSPLGGNTEAFF. The CDR3 nucleotides read TGTGCCAGCAGTCCCTTGGGGGGAAACACTGAAGCTTTCTTT. The J gene is TRBJ1-1, the V gene TRBV27, with D possibly TRBD1 on 5 matching bases. V lost 5 bases and J lost 2, with 12 bases in between. The CDR3 consists of 14 residues. The V gene's germline CDR1 is MNHEY and CDR2 SMNVEV (reference sequence).

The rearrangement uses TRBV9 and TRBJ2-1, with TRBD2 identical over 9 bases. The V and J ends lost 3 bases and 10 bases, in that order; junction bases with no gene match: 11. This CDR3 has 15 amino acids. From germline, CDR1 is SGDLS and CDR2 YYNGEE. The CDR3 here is CASSGGGTSPTEQFF. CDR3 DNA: TGTGCCAGCAGCGGAGGGGGGACTAGCCCCACAGAGCAGTTCTTC.

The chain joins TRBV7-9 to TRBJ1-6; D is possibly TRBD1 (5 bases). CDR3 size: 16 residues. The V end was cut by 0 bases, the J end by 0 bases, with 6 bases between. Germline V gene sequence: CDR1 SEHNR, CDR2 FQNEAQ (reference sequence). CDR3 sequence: CASSLADSSYNSPLHF. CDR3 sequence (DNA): TGTGCCAGCAGCTTAGCCGACAGCTCCTATAATTCACCCCTCCACTTT.

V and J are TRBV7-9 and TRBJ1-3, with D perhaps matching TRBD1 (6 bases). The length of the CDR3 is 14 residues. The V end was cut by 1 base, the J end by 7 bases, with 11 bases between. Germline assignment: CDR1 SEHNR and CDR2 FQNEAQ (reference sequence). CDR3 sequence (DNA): TGTGCCAGCAGCTTAGGACAGGAGAAGAACACCATATATTTT. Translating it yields CASSLGQEKNTIYF.

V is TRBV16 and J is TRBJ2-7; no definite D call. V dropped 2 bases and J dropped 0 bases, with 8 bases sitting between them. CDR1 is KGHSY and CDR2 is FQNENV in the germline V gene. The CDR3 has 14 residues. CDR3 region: CASSQGPVSYEQYF. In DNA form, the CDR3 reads TGTGCCAGCAGCCAAGGGCCTGTCTCCTACGAGCAGTACTTC.

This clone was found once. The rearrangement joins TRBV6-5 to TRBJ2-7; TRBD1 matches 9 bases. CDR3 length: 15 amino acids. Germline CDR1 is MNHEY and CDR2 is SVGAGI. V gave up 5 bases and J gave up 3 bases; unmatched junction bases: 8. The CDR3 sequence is CASSPIPGQGYEQYF. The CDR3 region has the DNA TGTGCCAGCAGTCCTATCCCGGGACAGGGCTACGAGCAGTACTTC.

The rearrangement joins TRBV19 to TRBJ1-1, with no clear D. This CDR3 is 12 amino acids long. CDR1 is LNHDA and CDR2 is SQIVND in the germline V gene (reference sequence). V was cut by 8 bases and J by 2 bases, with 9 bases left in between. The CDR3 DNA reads TGTGCCAGTCGAGGTGTCAACACTGAAGCTTTCTTT. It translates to CASRGVNTEAFF.

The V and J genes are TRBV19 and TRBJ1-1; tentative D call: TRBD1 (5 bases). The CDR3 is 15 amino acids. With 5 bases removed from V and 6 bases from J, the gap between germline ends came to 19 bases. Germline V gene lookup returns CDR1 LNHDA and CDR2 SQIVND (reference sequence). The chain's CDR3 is CASSPLAATVPEAFF. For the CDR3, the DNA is TGTGCCAGTAGTCCCCTGGCAGCGACAGTCCCTGAAGCTTTCTTT.

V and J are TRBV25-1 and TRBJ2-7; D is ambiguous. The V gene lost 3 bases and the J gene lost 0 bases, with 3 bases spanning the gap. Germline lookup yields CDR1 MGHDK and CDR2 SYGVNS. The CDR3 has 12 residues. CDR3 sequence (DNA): TGTGCCAGCAGTGACGGCTCCTACGAGCAGTACTTC. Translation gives CASSDGSYEQYF.

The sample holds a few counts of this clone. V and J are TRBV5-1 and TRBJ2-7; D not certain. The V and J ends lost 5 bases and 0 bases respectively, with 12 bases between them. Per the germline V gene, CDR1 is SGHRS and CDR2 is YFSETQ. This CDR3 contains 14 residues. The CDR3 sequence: CASSWALGSYEQYF. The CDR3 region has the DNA TGCGCCAGCAGTTGGGCCCTCGGCTCCTACGAGCAGTACTTC. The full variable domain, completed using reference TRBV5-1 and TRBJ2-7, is KAGVTQTPRYLIKTRGQQVTLSCSPISGHRSVSWYQQTPGQGLQFLFEYFSETQRNKGNFPGRFSGRQFSNSRSEMNVSTLELGDSALYLCASSWALGSYEQYFGPGTRLTVT.